This T cell receptor (beta chain) is drawn from a study of cytomegalovirus exposure and HLA in healthy donors. The V and J ends lost 4 bases and 6 bases, in that order; junction bases with no gene match: 13. The CDR3 is 15 residues long. Germline V gene data show CDR1 as SGHNT and CDR2 as YYREEE (reference sequence). PCR used 60 Vbeta primers and 13 Jbeta primers. The data were produced by immunoSEQ multiplex PCR, yet TCRdb's version contains in-frame clones alone and is incomplete. The sample lists some 120,000 clones; approximately 80% were seen once. The chain combines TRBV5-4 with TRBJ2-7, with 7 bases that match TRBD2. The source of this sequence is a woman aged 40 to 50 in good health and CMV-seropositive. Material for sequencing was PBMCs. CDR3 in amino acids: CASSVRDYGSGEQYF. The DNA for the CDR3 is TGTGCCAGCAGCGTCCGGGACTACGGATCCGGCGAGCAGTACTTC.